This TCR beta chain was captured in a study of blood T cell repertoires in COVID-19. Study details: Researchers got acute and convalescent COVID-19 samples from the United States, Italy and Spain. The analysed material was cDNA or gDNA that came from T cells, B-cell-depleted T cells, or PBMCs.

In the source study's methods: By means of reference gene primer amplification, nucleated cell counts were estimated. The repertoire was sequenced with immunoSEQ multiplex PCR; TCRdb's copy has only in-frame clones and lacks some. The D gene and trimming were derived from the DNA, and the V and J assignments and clone size from that table. The sample yields roughly 50,000 clones, approximately 89% seen once. The V gene's germline CDR1 is SGHVS and CDR2 FQNEAQ. With V trimmed by 1 base and J by 8 bases, 3 bases remained unmatched. The CDR3 has 13 residues. Sequencing was done on a sample of peripheral blood. This TCR came from a man in his 60s with acute or convalescent COVID-19. This rearrangement joins TRBV7-8 to TRBJ1-2; 8 nucleotides line up with TRBD1. CDR3 DNA: TGTGCCAGCAGCTTAGGGACAGGGAGGGGCTACACCTTC. It translates to CASSLGTGRGYTF. Variable domain in full (rest from reference TRBV7-8 and TRBJ1-2): GAGVSQSPRYKVAKRGQDVALRCDPISGHVSLFWYQQALGQGPEFLTYFQNEAQLDKSGLPSDRFFAERPEGSVSTLKIQRTQQEDSAVYLCASSLGTGRGYTFGSGTRLTVV.